The 14 T cell receptor beta chains reported below all come from one sample, sequenced in a study of graft-versus-host responses after intestinal transplantation. Libraries were prepared by immunoSEQ multiplex PCR; TCRdb keeps only in-frame clonotypes and omits some of them. The profile covers under 150,000 clones, with 95% appearing a single time and over 2.5% taken by the ten largest. No antigen is known for these receptors. The sequencing here drew on unstimulated CD8+ T cells sorted from spleen or lymph node cells, taken before intestinal transplant. Receptor source: a human donor who received an intestinal transplant.

V gene TRBV11-3 combines with J gene TRBJ1-1; D ambiguous. Germline V gene sequence: CDR1 SGHNT, CDR2 YENEEA. This CDR3 spans 12 amino acids. Trimming took off 4 bases at V and 4 bases at J, with 7 bases between the two ends. CDR3 sequence reads: CASSSGGTEAFF. CDR3 bases: TGTGCCAGCAGCTCCGGTGGCACTGAAGCTTTCTTT.

The chain employs TRBV29-1 and TRBJ1-2, with 9 bases lining up with TRBD1. Germline V CDR1 and CDR2: SQVTM, ANQGSEA. Trimming cost V 5 bases and J 8 bases; bases outside gene matches: 9. The CDR3 is 13 residues long. CDR3 nucleotides: TGCAGCGTTCCGGGACAGGGAACCCGCGGCTACACCTTC. Its translation is CSVPGQGTRGYTF.

This clone was seen a few times. The rearrangement links TRBV11-2 to TRBJ2-7, with 10 bases that match TRBD1. CDR3 size: 16 residues. V dropped 1 base and J dropped 4; count of bases not matched to a gene: 7. Germline loops: CDR1 SGHAT, CDR2 FQNNGV. The CDR3 DNA reads TGTGCCAGCAGCTTAGGGGGAGGGACAGGGGTTTACGAGCAGTACTTC. It encodes CASSLGGGTGVYEQYF.

The chain is built from TRBV7-2 and TRBJ2-7; TRBD1 agrees at 7 bases. The CDR3 has 12 amino acids. With V trimmed by 7 bases and J by 6 bases, 6 bases remained unmatched. Germline V lookup: CDR1 SGHTA, CDR2 FQGNSA. CDR3 DNA: TGTGCCAGCACACCTCGACAGGGCGAGCAGTACTTC. Translation gives CASTPRQGEQYF.

The chain carries TRBV4-1 and TRBJ2-7; perhaps TRBD1 as D (6 bases). The length of the CDR3 is 14 residues. Trimming removed 5 bases from V and 3 bases from J, with 14 bases in between. From germline, CDR1 is MGHRA and CDR2 YSYEKL. In DNA, the CDR3 is TGCGCCAGCAGCTACGGACAGCAACTCTACGAGCAGTACTTC. This encodes CASSYGQQLYEQYF.

This sequence joins TRBV28 and TRBJ1-1, with 7 positions matching TRBD1. The CDR3 spans 14 residues. In germline, CDR1 is MDHEN, CDR2 SYDVKM. Losses at the gene ends were 5 bases for V and 1 base for J; bases not matched to a gene: 4. CDR3 coding DNA: TGTGCCAGCAGTCCCCGGACAGGGAACACTGAAGCTTTCTTT. Translated, it gives CASSPRTGNTEAFF.

V is TRBV27 and J is TRBJ2-5, with 12 bases fitting TRBD1. In germline, CDR1 is MNHEY, CDR2 SMNVEV (reference sequence). V lost 5 bases, J lost 1 base, and 2 bases stayed unmatched. The CDR3 totals 15 residues. The CDR3 DNA reads TGTGCCAGCAGTCCGGGACAGGGGGCCCAAGAGACCCAGTACTTC. Amino acids: CASSPGQGAQETQYF.

The chain employs TRBV9 and TRBJ2-6; either TRBD1 or TRBD2 may fit D (6 bases each). The CDR3 covers 17 residues. V dropped 4 bases and J dropped 0 bases, with 14 bases sitting between them. Germline lookup yields CDR1 SGDLS and CDR2 YYNGEE. Here the CDR3 DNA reads TGTGCCAGCAGCCTACGGGGGCTGGGCTCTGGGGCCAACGTCCTGACTTTC. Protein product: CASSLRGLGSGANVLTF.

The rearrangement uses TRBV11-2 and TRBJ2-3; 12 bases match TRBD2. V lost 4 bases, J lost 5 bases, and 7 bases stayed unmatched. This CDR3 comprises 16 residues. Germline CDR1 reads SGHAT; CDR2 reads FQNNGV. The CDR3: CASSSSSGRAGDTQYF. The CDR3 nucleotides are TGTGCCAGCAGCTCCTCTAGCGGGAGGGCGGGAGATACGCAGTATTTT.

This clone occurred once. The V call is TRBV5-1, the J call TRBJ2-3, with D unclear. The CDR3 totals 15 residues. V lost 0 bases and J 3 bases, leaving 11 bases between the germline ends. The germline gives CDR1 SGHRS, CDR2 YFSETQ. The CDR3 DNA is TGCGCCAGCAGCTTGGCCCCGGAACGGACAGATACGCAGTATTTT. Translation gives CASSLAPERTDTQYF.

J is TRBJ1-1 and V is TRBV6-5; no firm D call. Trimming took off 8 bases at V and 1 base at J, with 11 bases between the two ends. The germline V gene encodes CDR1 MNHEY and CDR2 SVGAGI. The CDR3 is made up of 13 amino acids. CDR3 nucleotide sequence: TGTGCCAGCGCCTCAGGCAGGAACACTGAAGCTTTCTTT. Protein: CASASGRNTEAFF.

This clone has just one count. The chain recombines TRBV27 with TRBJ1-1; D is unresolved. Trimming shortened V by 3 bases and J by 5 bases, and 13 bases separated the two germline ends. This CDR3 is 14 amino acids long. Germline CDR1 MNHEY, CDR2 SMNVEV (reference sequence). Written as DNA, the CDR3 is TGTGCCAGCAGTTTTGGTGACCTCGGGACTGAAGCTTTCTTT. It translates to CASSFGDLGTEAFF.

CDR3 region: CASSVQAGEGETQYF. The CDR3 DNA reads as TGTGCCAGCAGCGTACAGGCGGGAGAGGGGGAGACCCAGTACTTC. This chain joins TRBV9 and TRBJ2-5, with 7 bases matching TRBD2. In germline, CDR1 is SGDLS, CDR2 YYNGEE. There are 15 residues in the CDR3. V lost 1 base and J lost 5; bases outside the gene matches: 8.

V gene TRBV18 combines with J gene TRBJ2-7; no definite D call. The ends were cut back, 1 base at V and 2 bases at J, with 18 bases in the middle. This CDR3 is built from 17 residues. CDR1 is KGHSH and CDR2 is LQKENI in the germline V gene. CDR3 residues: CASSPQGILHLPYEQYF. For the CDR3, the DNA is TGTGCCAGCTCACCACAAGGTATTTTACATTTGCCCTACGAGCAGTACTTC. The variable domain in full, completed from reference TRBV18 and TRBJ2-7, reads NAGVMQNPRHLVRRRGQEARLRCSPMKGHSHVYWYRQLPEEGLKFMVYLQKENIIDESGMPKERFSAEFPKEGPSILRIQQVVRGDSAAYFCASSPQGILHLPYEQYFGPGTRLTVT.